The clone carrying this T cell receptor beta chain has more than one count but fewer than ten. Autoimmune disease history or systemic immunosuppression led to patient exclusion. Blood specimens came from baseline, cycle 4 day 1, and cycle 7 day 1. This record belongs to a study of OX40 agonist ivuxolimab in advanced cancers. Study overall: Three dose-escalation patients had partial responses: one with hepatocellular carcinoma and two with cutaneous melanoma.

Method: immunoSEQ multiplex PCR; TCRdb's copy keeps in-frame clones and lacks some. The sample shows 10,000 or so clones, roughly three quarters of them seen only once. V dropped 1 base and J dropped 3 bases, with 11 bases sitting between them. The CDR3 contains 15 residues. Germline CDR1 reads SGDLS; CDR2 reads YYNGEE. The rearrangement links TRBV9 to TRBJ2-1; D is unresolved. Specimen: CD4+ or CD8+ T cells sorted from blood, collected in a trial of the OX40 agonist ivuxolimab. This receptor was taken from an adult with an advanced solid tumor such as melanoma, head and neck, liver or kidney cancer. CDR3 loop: CASSVSDQDYNEQFF. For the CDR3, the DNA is TGTGCCAGCAGCGTATCGGACCAAGACTACAATGAGCAGTTCTTC.